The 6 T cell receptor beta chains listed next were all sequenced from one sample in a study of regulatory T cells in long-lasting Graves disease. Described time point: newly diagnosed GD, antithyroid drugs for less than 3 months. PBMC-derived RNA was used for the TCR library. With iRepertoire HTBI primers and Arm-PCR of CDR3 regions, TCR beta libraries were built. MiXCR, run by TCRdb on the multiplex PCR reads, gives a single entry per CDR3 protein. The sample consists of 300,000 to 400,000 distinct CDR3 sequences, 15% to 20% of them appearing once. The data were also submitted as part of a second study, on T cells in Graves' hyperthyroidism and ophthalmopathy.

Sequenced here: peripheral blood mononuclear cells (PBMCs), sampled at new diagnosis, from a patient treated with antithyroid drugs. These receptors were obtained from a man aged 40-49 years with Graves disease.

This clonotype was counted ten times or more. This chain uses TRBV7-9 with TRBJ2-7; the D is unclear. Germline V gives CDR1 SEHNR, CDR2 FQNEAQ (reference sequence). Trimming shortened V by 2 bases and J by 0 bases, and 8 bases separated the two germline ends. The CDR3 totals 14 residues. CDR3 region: CASSLNIPSYEQYF. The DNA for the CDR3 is TGTGCCAGCAGCTTAAACATTCCCTCCTACGAGCAGTACTTC.

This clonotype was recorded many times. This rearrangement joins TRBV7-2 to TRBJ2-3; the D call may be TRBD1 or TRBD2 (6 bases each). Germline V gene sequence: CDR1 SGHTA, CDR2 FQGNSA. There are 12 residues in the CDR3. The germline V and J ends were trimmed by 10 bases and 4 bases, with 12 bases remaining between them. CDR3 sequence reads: CATQEGADTQYF. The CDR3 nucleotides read TGTGCCACCCAGGAGGGGGCAGATACGCAGTATTTT.

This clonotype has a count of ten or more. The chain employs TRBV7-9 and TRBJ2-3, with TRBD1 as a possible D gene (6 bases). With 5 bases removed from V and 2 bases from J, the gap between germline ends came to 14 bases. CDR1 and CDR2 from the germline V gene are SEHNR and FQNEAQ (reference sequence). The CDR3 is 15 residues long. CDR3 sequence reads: CASSNSGANTDTQYF. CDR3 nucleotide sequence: TGTGCCAGCAGCAACTCAGGGGCTAACACAGATACGCAGTATTTT. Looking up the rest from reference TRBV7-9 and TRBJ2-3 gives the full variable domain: DTGVSQNPRHKITKRGQNVTFRCDPISEHNRLYWYRQTLGQGPEFLTYFQNEAQLEKSRLLSDRFSAERPKGSFSTLEIQRTEQGDSAMYLCASSNSGANTDTQYFGPGTRLTVL.

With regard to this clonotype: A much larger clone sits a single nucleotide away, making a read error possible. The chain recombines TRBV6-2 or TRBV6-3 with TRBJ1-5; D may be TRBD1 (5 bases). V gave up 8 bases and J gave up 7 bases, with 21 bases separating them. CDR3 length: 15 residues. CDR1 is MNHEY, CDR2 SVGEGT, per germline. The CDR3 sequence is CASDSGGGAEQPQHF. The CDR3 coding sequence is TGTGCCAGCGACTCAGGCGGGGGTGCTGAACAGCCCCAGCATTTT.

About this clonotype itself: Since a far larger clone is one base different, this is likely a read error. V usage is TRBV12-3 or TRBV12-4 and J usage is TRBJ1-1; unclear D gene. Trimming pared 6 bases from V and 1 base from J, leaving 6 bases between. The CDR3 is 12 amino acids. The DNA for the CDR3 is TGTGCCAGCAGAGAGGGGAACACTGAAGCTTTCTTT. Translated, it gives CASREGNTEAFF.

The CDR3 DNA follows: TGCAGTGCTAGACCCCCGGACAGGGGGCTCCAGGGTAGCAATCAGCCCCAGCATTTT. It specifies CSARPPDRGLQGSNQPQHF. The chain carries TRBV20-1 and TRBJ1-5; TRBD1 agrees at 11 bases. From germline, CDR1 is DFQATT and CDR2 SNEGSKA (reference sequence). The junction had 12 bases not matched to a gene; V was cut back by 2 bases and J by 0 bases. CDR3 length: 19 amino acids.